Listed below are T cell receptor beta chains from one sample, sequenced in a study of T cells after yellow fever vaccination. MiXCR, applied by TCRdb to the 5' RACE reads, yields one record per CDR3 protein. The sample includes some 300,000 distinct CDR3 sequences, 3.6% of them seen just once. This specimen was PBMCs, taken on the day of the yellow fever booster vaccination. Receptors were obtained from a man between 18 and 29 years old who received the YFV17D yellow fever vaccine. Both conserved end residues are part of each CDR3. D genes are given only for firm matches. Not every row has a clone size; where given, it reads once, few, many or a size class.

cdr3_aa cdr3_nt d_call j_call v_call clone_size
CSAGVARGLNQPQHF TGCAGTGCTGGCGTAGCGAGGGGCCTCAATCAGCCCCAGCATTTT NA TRBJ1-5 TRBV20-1 NA
CASIMHAVGSRETQYF TGTGCCAGCATTATGCACGCGGTAGGGTCCCGCGAGACCCAGTACTTC NA TRBJ2-5 TRBV2 many
CASSYSRAKNNEQFF TGTGCCAGCAGTTACTCGAGGGCTAAAAACAATGAGCAGTTCTTC NA TRBJ2-1 TRBV6-5 many
CASSLEGPGGYNEQFF TGTGCCAGCAGCCTGGAGGGGCCAGGGGGTTACAATGAGCAGTTCTTC NA TRBJ2-1 TRBV5-4 few
CAISRGPAGGYTF TGTGCCATCAGTCGAGGCCCAGCCGGTGGCTACACCTTC NA TRBJ1-2 TRBV10-3 NA
CASSQAWGTDTQYF TGCGCCAGCAGCCAAGCGTGGGGCACAGATACGCAGTATTTT NA TRBJ2-3 TRBV4-1 many
CASSFRTGSTGNTIYF TGTGCCAGCAGCTTCAGGACAGGGTCGACTGGAAACACCATATATTTT TRBD1 TRBJ1-3 TRBV7-9 many
CASSQAPRTGLNSPLHF TGTGCCAGCAGCCAAGCCCCCCGGACAGGGTTGAATTCACCCCTCCACTTT TRBD1 TRBJ1-6 TRBV4-2 NA
CASRRRPNQPQHF TGTGCCAGCAGGCGACGGCCCAATCAGCCCCAGCATTTT NA TRBJ1-5 TRBV6-5 NA
CSASLDRVPDGYTF TGCAGTGCTAGCTTGGACAGGGTCCCGGATGGCTACACCTTC TRBD1 TRBJ1-2 TRBV20-1 many
CASSSADRVNEQYF TGTGCCAGCAGCTCCGCCGACAGGGTCAACGAGCAGTACTTC TRBD1 TRBJ2-7 TRBV7-2 many
CASSLSVWGNTYNEQFF TGTGCCAGCAGCTTGTCGGTTTGGGGAAACACCTACAATGAGCAGTTCTTC NA TRBJ2-1 TRBV5-5 few
CAISEDTIPNQPQHF TGTGCCATCAGTGAGGACACCATACCCAATCAGCCCCAGCATTTT NA TRBJ1-5 TRBV10-3 few
CASKRGGQKQFF TGTGCCAGCAAGCGGGGCGGGCAGAAGCAGTTCTTC TRBD2 TRBJ2-1 TRBV7-9 few
CASSLWAADEQFF TGTGCCAGCAGTTTATGGGCAGCGGATGAGCAGTTCTTC NA TRBJ2-1 TRBV27 many
CASSFPPAHTKANGYTF TGTGCCAGCAGCTTTCCCCCGGCCCACACGAAGGCTAACGGCTACACCTTC NA TRBJ1-2 TRBV7-9 few
CASSGTSGGVRITDTQYF TGCGCCAGCAGCGGCACTAGCGGGGGGGTGAGGATCACAGATACGCAGTATTTT TRBD2 TRBJ2-3 TRBV5-1 many
CASSQDLGTRSYEQYF TGTGCCAGCAGCCAAGATTTGGGGACTAGGTCCTACGAGCAGTACTTC TRBD2 TRBJ2-7 TRBV3-1 NA
CASSQADYQPQHF TGTGCCAGCAGTCAAGCGGATTATCAGCCCCAGCATTTT NA TRBJ1-5 TRBV6-2/TRBV6-3 NA
CASRAGTGGGKLFF TGTGCCAGCAGGGCCGGGACAGGTGGCGGAAAACTGTTTTTT TRBD1 TRBJ1-4 TRBV7-9 few
CASSQETGAHQPQHF TGCGCCAGCAGCCAGGAGACAGGGGCCCATCAGCCCCAGCATTTT TRBD1 TRBJ1-5 TRBV4-3 many
CAIKGGAITEAFF TGTGCCATCAAGGGAGGAGCGATCACTGAAGCTTTCTTT NA TRBJ1-1 TRBV10-3 NA
CASGTGGWETQYF TGTGCCAGCGGAACTGGGGGTTGGGAGACCCAGTACTTC NA TRBJ2-5 TRBV7-9 few
CASSLRTGGMTDTQYF TGTGCCAGCAGCTTAAGGACGGGGGGGATGACAGATACGCAGTATTTT TRBD2 TRBJ2-3 TRBV7-3 few
CASSFAGNTEAFF TGTGCCAGCAGCTTTGCAGGGAACACTGAAGCTTTCTTT NA TRBJ1-1 TRBV5-4 many
CASSMGPGTGSTDTQYF TGTGCCAGTAGTATGGGCCCGGGGACCGGGAGCACAGATACGCAGTATTTT NA TRBJ2-3 TRBV19 many
CASIGWTGNEQFF TGTGCCAGCATCGGTTGGACGGGCAATGAGCAGTTCTTC NA TRBJ2-1 TRBV27 NA
CASSGEPPSYGYTF TGTGCCAGCAGCGGAGAACCACCATCCTATGGCTACACCTTC NA TRBJ1-2 TRBV9 many
CASSWDRGSGEQYF TGTGCCAGCAGTTGGGACAGGGGGTCAGGCGAGCAGTACTTC TRBD1 TRBJ2-7 TRBV7-2 NA
CASSPLAGVASSYNEQFF TGTGCCAGCAGCCCACTAGCGGGGGTTGCGAGCTCCTACAATGAGCAGTTCTTC TRBD2 TRBJ2-1 TRBV5-5 many
CASSFDTGSGANVLTF TGCGCCAGCAGCTTTGATACGGGCTCTGGGGCCAACGTCCTGACTTTC NA TRBJ2-6 TRBV5-1 many
CSARDRSDTEAFF TGCAGTGCTAGAGATCGTTCAGACACTGAAGCTTTCTTT NA TRBJ1-1 TRBV20-1 many
CASRRVDEQFF TGTGCCAGCAGACGAGTCGATGAGCAGTTCTTC NA TRBJ2-1 TRBV12-3/TRBV12-4 many
CGSGGVAGANVLTF TGTGGATCCGGCGGGGTAGCTGGGGCCAACGTCCTGACTTTC NA TRBJ2-6 TRBV7-9 many
CASSRDRNLLSSGNTIYF TGTGCCAGCAGTAGGGACCGGAACCTGCTCAGCTCTGGAAACACCATATATTTT NA TRBJ1-3 TRBV7-9 NA
CASSPGRDRVLGYTF TGCGCCAGCAGCCCCGGCCGGGACAGGGTTCTCGGCTACACCTTC TRBD1 TRBJ1-2 TRBV4-3 few
CASSSPRWEQYF TGTGCCAGCAGTTCGCCTCGGTGGGAGCAGTACTTC NA TRBJ2-7 TRBV6-2/TRBV6-3 many
CASSWGQGEEKLFF TGTGCCAGCAGTTGGGGACAGGGAGAAGAAAAACTGTTTTTT TRBD1 TRBJ1-4 TRBV12-3/TRBV12-4 many
CASSLALTSTSNQPQHF TGTGCCAGCAGCTTAGCGCTTACATCAACTAGCAATCAGCCCCAGCATTTT NA TRBJ1-5 TRBV7-8 NA
CASTKNGLAGVTNTGELFF TGTGCCAGTACGAAGAATGGACTAGCGGGGGTTACAAACACCGGGGAGCTGTTTTTT TRBD2 TRBJ2-2 TRBV12-3/TRBV12-4 few
CASSTRLAGTGELFF TGCGCCAGCAGCACCCGACTAGCGGGCACCGGGGAGCTGTTTTTT TRBD2 TRBJ2-2 TRBV5-1 NA
CATSRDARQGFSSGANVLTF TGTGCCACCAGCAGAGATGCGAGACAGGGATTTAGCTCTGGGGCCAACGTCCTGACTTTC TRBD1 TRBJ2-6 TRBV15 few